Presented here are 8 T cell receptor beta chains from one specimen sequenced in a study of blood T cell repertoires in COVID-19. Data came from immunoSEQ multiplex PCR; TCRdb stores just in-frame clones and leaves some out. The sample lists about 160,000 clones; 70% to 85% were seen once. Sequences were obtained from peripheral blood. These receptors all stem from an elderly woman with acute or convalescent COVID-19.

The chain has TRBV24-1 and TRBJ2-3; tentatively, D is TRBD2 (6 bases). This CDR3 has 13 residues. Germline CDR1 KGHDR, CDR2 SFDVKD. Deletions cut 3 bases from V and 6 bases from J, with 9 bases between. This CDR3 is CATSDGGSDTQYF. The CDR3 nucleotides read TGTGCCACCAGTGATGGGGGGTCGGATACGCAGTATTTT.

The V and J genes are TRBV11-3 and TRBJ2-1; a weak D match, TRBD1 (5 bases). V lost 5 bases and J lost 6, with 11 bases in between. Per germline, CDR1 SGHNT and CDR2 YENEEA. The CDR3 has 13 amino acids. CDR3 region: CASSPGYSNEQFF. In DNA, the CDR3 is TGTGCCAGCAGCCCAGGGTATAGCAATGAGCAGTTCTTC.

This chain uses TRBV18 with TRBJ1-5, with D perhaps matching TRBD1 (5 bases). The germline V and J ends were trimmed by 0 bases and 4 bases, with 13 bases remaining between them. The CDR3 loop spans 16 amino acids. The germline gives CDR1 KGHSH, CDR2 LQKENI. CDR3 amino acids: CASSPPSGGRNQPQHF. The CDR3 region has the DNA TGTGCCAGCTCACCACCGAGCGGGGGACGGAATCAGCCCCAGCATTTT.

The rearrangement uses TRBV9 and TRBJ1-2, with D perhaps matching TRBD1 (5 bases). Germline V gene sequence: CDR1 SGDLS, CDR2 YYNGEE. The V end was cut by 4 bases, the J end by 5 bases, with 18 bases between. The CDR3 has 15 residues. The CDR3 spells CASSLELQASYGYTF. CDR3 DNA: TGTGCCAGCAGCCTTGAACTACAGGCTTCTTATGGCTACACCTTC.

Remarks on this clone: Other DNA sequences of this sample code for an identical CDR3. The V gene is TRBV7-2, the J gene TRBJ2-2, with TRBD2 identical over 8 bases. From germline, CDR1 is SGHTA and CDR2 FQGNSA. The CDR3 runs to 14 residues. J was trimmed by 5 bases and V by 5 bases; bases with no gene match: 4. For the CDR3, the DNA is TGTGCCAGCAGCCCACGGGGGGGTACCGGGGAGCTGTTTTTT. The encoded protein is CASSPRGGTGELFF.

The rearrangement links TRBV5-6 to TRBJ1-2; unclear D gene. This CDR3 contains 11 residues. The germline gives CDR1 SGHDT, CDR2 YYEEEE. Trimming took off 3 bases at V and 4 bases at J, with 4 bases between the two ends. This chain's CDR3 is CASSSGYGYTF. DNA for the CDR3: TGTGCCAGCAGCTCGGGCTATGGCTACACCTTC.

This rearrangement joins TRBV2 to TRBJ2-1, with a possible D match to TRBD2 (6 bases). V dropped 5 bases and J dropped 8 bases, with 19 bases sitting between them. CDR1 is SNHLY, CDR2 FYNNEI, per germline. This CDR3 contains 15 residues. The CDR3 reads CASSLDRLGGDEQFF. CDR3 DNA sequence: TGTGCCAGCAGTCTAGACCGACTAGGTGGCGATGAGCAGTTCTTC. Full variable domain (remainder filled in from reference TRBV2 and TRBJ2-1): EPEVTQTPSHQVTQMGQEVILRCVPISNHLYFYWYRQILGQKVEFLVSFYNNEISEKSEIFDDQFSVERPDGSNFTLKIRSTKLEDSAMYFCASSLDRLGGDEQFFGPGTRLTVL.

V is TRBV18 and J is TRBJ1-1, with D unclear. The CDR3 runs 13 residues. Looked up from germline, CDR1 is KGHSH and CDR2 is LQKENI. Between the trimmed V and J ends, which lost 3 bases and 0 bases, there was a span of 5 bases. DNA for the CDR3: TGTGCCAGCTCACCGACTTTGAACACTGAAGCTTTCTTT. This sequence encodes CASSPTLNTEAFF. The full variable domain, rest sourced from reference TRBV18 and TRBJ1-1, is NAGVMQNPRHLVRRRGQEARLRCSPMKGHSHVYWYRQLPEEGLKFMVYLQKENIIDESGMPKERFSAEFPKEGPSILRIQQVVRGDSAAYFCASSPTLNTEAFFGQGTRLTVV.